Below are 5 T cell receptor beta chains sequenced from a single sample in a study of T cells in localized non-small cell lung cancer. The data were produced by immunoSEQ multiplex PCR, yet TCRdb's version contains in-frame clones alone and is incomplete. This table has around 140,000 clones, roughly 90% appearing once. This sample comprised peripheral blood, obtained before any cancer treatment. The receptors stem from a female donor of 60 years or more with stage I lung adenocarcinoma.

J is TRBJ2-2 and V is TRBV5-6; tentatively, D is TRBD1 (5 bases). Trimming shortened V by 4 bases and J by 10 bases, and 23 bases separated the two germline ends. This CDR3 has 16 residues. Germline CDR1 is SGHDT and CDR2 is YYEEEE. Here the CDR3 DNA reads TGTGCCAGCAGCCCTACCGATAGGGGATTTTGGGAGGAGCTGTTTTTT. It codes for CASSPTDRGFWEELFF.

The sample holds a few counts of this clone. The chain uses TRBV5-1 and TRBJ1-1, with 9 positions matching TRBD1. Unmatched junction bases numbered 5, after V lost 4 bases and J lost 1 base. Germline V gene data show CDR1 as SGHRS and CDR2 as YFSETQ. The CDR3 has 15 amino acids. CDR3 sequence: CASSQVTGGNTEAFF. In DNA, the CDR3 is TGCGCCAGCAGCCAGGTGACAGGGGGGAACACTGAAGCTTTCTTT.

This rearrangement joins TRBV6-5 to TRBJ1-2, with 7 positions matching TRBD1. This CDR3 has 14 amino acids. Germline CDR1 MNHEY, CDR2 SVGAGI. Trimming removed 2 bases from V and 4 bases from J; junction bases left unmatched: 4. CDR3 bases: TGTGCCAGCAGTTACCGGGACAGAAGCTATGGCTACACCTTC. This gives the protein CASSYRDRSYGYTF.

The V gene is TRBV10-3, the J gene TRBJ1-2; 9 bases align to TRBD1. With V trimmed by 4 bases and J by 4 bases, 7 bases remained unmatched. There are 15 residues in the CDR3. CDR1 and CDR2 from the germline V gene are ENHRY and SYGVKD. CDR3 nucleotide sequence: TGTGCCATCAGTGTAAAGACAGGGGGGGTCTATGGCTACACCTTC. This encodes CAISVKTGGVYGYTF.

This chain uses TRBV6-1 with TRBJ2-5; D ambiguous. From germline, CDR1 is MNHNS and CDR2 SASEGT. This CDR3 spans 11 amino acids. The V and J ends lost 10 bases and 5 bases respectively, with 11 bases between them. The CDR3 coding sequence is TGTGCCACGACACTCGGGGAGACCCAGTACTTC. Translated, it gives CATTLGETQYF.